The clone carrying this T cell receptor beta chain has a handful of counts. As yet, its antigen is unknown. The entry originates in a study of T cell responses to AZD1222 COVID-19 vaccine. General observations from the study: At study baseline, merely more than 5 AZD1222 recipients were seropositive.

The junction had 7 bases not matched to a gene; V was cut back by 5 bases and J by 7 bases. CDR3 length: 13 residues. Germline assignment: CDR1 LNHDA and CDR2 SQIVND (reference sequence). Clones were read by immunoSEQ multiplex PCR, and TCRdb kept only the in-frame ones, dropping some. Here the sample spans hundreds of thousands of clones, almost 95% being singletons. This specimen consisted of peripheral blood, obtained 28 days after the second AZD1222 dose. The chain employs TRBV19 and TRBJ1-1; the match to TRBD1 covers 7 bases. The receptor's source is an adult who received the AZD1222 COVID-19 vaccine. The CDR3 DNA reads TGTGCCAGTAGTTTCAACAGGGGTTTTGAAGCTTTCTTT. This translates into CASSFNRGFEAFF. Using reference TRBV19 and TRBJ1-1 for the parts outside the CDR3, the full variable domain is DGGITQSPKYLFRKEGQNVTLSCEQNLNHDAMYWYRQDPGQGLRLIYYSQIVNDFQKGDIAEGYSVSREKKESFPLTVTSAQKNPTAFYLCASSFNRGFEAFFGQGTRLTVV.